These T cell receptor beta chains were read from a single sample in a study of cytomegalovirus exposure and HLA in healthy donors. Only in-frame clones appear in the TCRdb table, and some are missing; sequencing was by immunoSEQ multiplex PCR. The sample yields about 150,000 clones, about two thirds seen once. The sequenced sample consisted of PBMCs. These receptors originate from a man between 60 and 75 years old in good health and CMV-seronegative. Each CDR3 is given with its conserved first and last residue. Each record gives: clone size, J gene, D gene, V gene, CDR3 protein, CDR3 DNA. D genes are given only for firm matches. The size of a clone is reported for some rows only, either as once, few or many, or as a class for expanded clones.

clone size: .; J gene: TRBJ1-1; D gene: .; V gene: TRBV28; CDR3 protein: CASRETGMNTEAFF; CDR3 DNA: TGTGCCAGCAGAGAAACAGGGATGAACACTGAAGCTTTCTTT
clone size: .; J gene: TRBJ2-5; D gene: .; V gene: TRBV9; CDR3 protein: CASSVAGKETQYF; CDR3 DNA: TGTGCCAGCAGCGTAGCGGGAAAAGAGACCCAGTACTTC
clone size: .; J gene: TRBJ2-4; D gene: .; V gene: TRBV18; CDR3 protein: CASSPRVKESGKNIQYF; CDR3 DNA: TGTGCCAGCTCACCACGCGTTAAGGAAAGCGGCAAAAACATTCAGTACTTC
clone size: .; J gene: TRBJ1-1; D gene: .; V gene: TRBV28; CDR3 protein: CASKWTMNTEAFF; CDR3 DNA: TGTGCCAGCAAGTGGACAATGAACACTGAAGCTTTCTTT
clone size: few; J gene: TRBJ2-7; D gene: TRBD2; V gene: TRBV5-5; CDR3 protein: CASSLGTSGYYEQYF; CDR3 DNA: TGTGCCAGCAGCTTAGGGACTAGCGGATACTACGAGCAGTACTTC
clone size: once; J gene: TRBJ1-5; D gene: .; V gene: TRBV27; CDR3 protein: CASRVSLRQPQHF; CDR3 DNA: TGTGCCAGCAGGGTTTCGTTGCGTCAGCCCCAGCATTTT
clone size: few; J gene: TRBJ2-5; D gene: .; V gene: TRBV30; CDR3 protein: CAWSTGAQETQYF; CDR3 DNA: TGTGCCTGGAGTACAGGAGCCCAAGAGACCCAGTACTTC
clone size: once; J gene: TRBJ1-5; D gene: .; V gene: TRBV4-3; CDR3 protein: CASSLDGSVNQPQHF; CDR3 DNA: TGCGCCAGCAGCCTTGATGGCAGTGTCAATCAGCCCCAGCATTTT
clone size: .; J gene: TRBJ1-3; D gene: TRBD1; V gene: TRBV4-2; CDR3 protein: CASSQSQTGSGNTIYF; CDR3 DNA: TGTGCCAGCAGCCAATCCCAGACAGGGTCTGGAAACACCATATATTTT
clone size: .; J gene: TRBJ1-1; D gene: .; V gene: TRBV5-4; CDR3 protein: CASSLVSAWPYTEAFF; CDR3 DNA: TGTGCCAGCAGCTTGGTGTCCGCCTGGCCCTACACTGAAGCTTTCTTT
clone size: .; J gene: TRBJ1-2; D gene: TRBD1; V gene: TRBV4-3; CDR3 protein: CASSRPTAGTGDGYTF; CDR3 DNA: TGCGCCAGCAGCCGTCCAACTGCCGGGACAGGGGATGGCTACACCTTC
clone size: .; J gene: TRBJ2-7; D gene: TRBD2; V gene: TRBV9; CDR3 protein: CASSGGSGGYEQYF; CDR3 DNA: TGTGCCAGCAGCGGGGGGTCGGGGGGGTACGAGCAGTACTTC
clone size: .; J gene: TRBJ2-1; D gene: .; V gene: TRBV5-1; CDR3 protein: CASSPVQGGQYNEQFF; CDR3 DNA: TGCGCCAGCAGCCCGGTGCAGGGGGGTCAATACAATGAGCAGTTCTTC
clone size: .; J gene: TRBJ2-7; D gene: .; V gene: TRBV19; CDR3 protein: CASSRGPESYEQYF; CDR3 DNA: TGTGCCAGTAGTCGCGGGCCTGAGTCCTACGAGCAGTACTTC
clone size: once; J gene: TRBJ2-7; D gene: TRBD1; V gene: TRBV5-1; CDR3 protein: CASSLLTGQGVEQYF; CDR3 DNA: TGCGCCAGCAGCTTGCTTACGGGACAGGGGGTCGAGCAGTACTTC
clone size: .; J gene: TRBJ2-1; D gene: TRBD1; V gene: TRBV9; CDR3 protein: CASSVTGTARYNEQFF; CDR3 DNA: TGTGCCAGCAGCGTAACAGGGACAGCACGCTACAATGAGCAGTTCTTC
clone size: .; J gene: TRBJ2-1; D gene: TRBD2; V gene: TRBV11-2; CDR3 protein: CASSSYSGRAYNEQFF; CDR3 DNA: TGTGCCAGCAGCTCGTATAGCGGGAGGGCCTACAATGAGCAGTTCTTC
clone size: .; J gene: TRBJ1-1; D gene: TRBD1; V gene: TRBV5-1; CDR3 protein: CATTGAGNTEAFF; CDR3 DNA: TGCGCCACCACAGGGGCCGGGAACACTGAAGCTTTCTTT
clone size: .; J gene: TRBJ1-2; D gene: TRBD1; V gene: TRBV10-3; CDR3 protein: CAISESTGGSNYGYTF; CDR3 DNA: TGTGCCATCAGTGAGTCGACAGGGGGCTCGAACTATGGCTACACCTTC
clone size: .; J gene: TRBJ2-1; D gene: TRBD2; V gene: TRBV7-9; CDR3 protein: CASSPGLAGNEQFF; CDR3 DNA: TGTGCCAGCAGCCCGGGACTAGCGGGAAATGAGCAGTTCTTC
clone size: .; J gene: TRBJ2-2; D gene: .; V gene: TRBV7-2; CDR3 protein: CASSPRLVIGTGELFF; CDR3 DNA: TGTGCCAGCAGCCCCCGACTAGTGATCGGAACCGGGGAGCTGTTTTTT
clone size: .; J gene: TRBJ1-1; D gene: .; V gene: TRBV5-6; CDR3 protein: CASSPGTRLGDTEAFF; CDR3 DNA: TGTGCCAGCAGTCCTGGGACACGCCTTGGGGACACTGAAGCTTTCTTT
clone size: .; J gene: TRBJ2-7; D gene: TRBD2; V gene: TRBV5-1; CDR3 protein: CASSLWTSGRYSYEQYF; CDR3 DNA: TGCGCCAGCAGCTTGTGGACTAGCGGGAGGTACTCCTACGAGCAGTACTTC
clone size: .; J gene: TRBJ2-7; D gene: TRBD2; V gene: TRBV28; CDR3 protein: CASISGASGRYEQYF; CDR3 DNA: TGTGCCAGCATCTCCGGGGCTAGCGGGAGATACGAGCAGTACTTC
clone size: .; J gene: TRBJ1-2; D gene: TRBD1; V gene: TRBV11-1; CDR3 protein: CASSLDRGFGYGYTF; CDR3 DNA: TGTGCCAGCAGCTTAGACAGGGGATTCGGCTATGGCTACACCTTC
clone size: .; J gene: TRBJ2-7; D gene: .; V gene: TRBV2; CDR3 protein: CASSQGQFSYEQYF; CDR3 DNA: TGTGCCAGCAGTCAAGGACAGTTCTCCTACGAGCAGTACTTC
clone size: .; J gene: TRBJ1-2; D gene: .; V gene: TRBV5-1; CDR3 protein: CASSQEVSEGGYTF; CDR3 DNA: TGCGCCAGCAGCCAGGAGGTGTCGGAGGGTGGCTACACCTTC
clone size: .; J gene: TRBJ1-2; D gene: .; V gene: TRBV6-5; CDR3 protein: CASKETANYGYTF; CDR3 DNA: TGTGCCAGCAAAGAGACAGCTAACTATGGCTACACCTTC
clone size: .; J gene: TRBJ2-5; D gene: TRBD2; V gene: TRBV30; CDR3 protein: CAWSRGGWGETQYF; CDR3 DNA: TGTGCCTGGAGCCGGGGGGGGTGGGGGGAGACCCAGTACTTC
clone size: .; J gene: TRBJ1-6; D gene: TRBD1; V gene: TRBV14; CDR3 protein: CASSRGQGPLHF; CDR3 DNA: TGTGCCAGCAGCAGGGGGCAGGGGCCCCTCCACTTT
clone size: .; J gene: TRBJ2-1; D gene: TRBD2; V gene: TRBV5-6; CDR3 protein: CASSLLSGSYNEQFF; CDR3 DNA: TGTGCCAGCAGCTTACTAAGCGGGAGCTACAATGAGCAGTTCTTC
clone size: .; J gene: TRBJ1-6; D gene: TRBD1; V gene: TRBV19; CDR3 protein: CASSIQGAKDNSPLHF; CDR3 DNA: TGTGCCAGTAGTATTCAGGGGGCAAAAGATAATTCACCCCTCCACTTT
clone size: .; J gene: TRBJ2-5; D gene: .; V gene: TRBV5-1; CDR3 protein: CASSFSGVAAKTQYF; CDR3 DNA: TGCGCCAGCAGCTTTTCAGGGGTTGCGGCGAAGACCCAGTACTTC
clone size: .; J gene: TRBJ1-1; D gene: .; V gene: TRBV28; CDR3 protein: CASSSTRWLNTEAFF; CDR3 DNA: TGTGCCAGCAGTTCGACCAGGTGGTTGAACACTGAAGCTTTCTTT
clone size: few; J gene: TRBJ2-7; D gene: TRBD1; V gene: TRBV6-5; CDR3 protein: CASRLGQANSYEQYF; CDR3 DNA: TGTGCCAGCAGACTTGGACAGGCTAACTCCTACGAGCAGTACTTC
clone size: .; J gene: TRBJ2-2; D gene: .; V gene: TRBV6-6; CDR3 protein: CASSWHPSAGELFF; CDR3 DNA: TGTGCCAGCAGCTGGCACCCTAGCGCCGGGGAGCTGTTTTTT
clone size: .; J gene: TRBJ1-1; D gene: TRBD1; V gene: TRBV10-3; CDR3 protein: CAISPTRDRSMNTEAFF; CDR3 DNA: TGTGCCATCAGTCCAACCCGGGACAGGAGCATGAACACTGAAGCTTTCTTT
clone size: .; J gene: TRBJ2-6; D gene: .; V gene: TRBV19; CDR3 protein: CASTVSSGANVLTF; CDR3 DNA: TGTGCCAGTACCGTCAGCTCTGGGGCCAACGTCCTGACTTTC
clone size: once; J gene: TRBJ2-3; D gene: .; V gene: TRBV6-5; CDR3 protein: CASSYNGPDTQYF; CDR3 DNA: TGTGCCAGCAGTTATAATGGGCCAGATACGCAGTATTTT
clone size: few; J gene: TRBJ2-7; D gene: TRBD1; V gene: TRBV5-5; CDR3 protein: CASSFGTGKGYEQYF; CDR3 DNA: TGTGCCAGCAGCTTCGGGACAGGGAAGGGATACGAGCAGTACTTC
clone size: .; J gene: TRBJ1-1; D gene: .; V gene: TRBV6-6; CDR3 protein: CASSSHNIGWGPEAFF; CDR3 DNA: TGTGCCAGCAGTTCGCATAATATAGGATGGGGGCCTGAAGCTTTCTTT
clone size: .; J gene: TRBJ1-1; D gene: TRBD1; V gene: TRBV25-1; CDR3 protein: CASRKGAGHTEAFF; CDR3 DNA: TGTGCCAGCCGAAAGGGGGCGGGACACACTGAAGCTTTCTTT
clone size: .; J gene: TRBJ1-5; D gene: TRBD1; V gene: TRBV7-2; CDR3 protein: CASSLAGQGGNQPQHF; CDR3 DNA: TGTGCCAGCAGCTTAGCTGGACAGGGTGGAAATCAGCCCCAGCATTTT
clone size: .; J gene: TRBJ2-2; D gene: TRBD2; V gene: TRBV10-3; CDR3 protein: CAISESRRETTGELFF; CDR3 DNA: TGTGCCATCAGTGAGTCTCGGCGGGAGACCACCGGGGAGCTGTTTTTT
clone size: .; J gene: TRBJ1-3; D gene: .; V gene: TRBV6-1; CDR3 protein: CASRSTGNTIYF; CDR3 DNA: TGTGCCAGCAGGTCTACCGGAAACACCATATATTTT
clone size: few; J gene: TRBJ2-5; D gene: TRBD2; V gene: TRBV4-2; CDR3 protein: CASSLETSGQETQYF; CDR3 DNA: TGTGCCAGCAGCCTTGAGACTAGCGGGCAAGAGACCCAGTACTTC
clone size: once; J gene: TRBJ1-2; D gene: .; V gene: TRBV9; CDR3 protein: CASNKPADYGYTF; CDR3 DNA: TGTGCCAGCAATAAACCTGCAGACTATGGCTACACCTTC